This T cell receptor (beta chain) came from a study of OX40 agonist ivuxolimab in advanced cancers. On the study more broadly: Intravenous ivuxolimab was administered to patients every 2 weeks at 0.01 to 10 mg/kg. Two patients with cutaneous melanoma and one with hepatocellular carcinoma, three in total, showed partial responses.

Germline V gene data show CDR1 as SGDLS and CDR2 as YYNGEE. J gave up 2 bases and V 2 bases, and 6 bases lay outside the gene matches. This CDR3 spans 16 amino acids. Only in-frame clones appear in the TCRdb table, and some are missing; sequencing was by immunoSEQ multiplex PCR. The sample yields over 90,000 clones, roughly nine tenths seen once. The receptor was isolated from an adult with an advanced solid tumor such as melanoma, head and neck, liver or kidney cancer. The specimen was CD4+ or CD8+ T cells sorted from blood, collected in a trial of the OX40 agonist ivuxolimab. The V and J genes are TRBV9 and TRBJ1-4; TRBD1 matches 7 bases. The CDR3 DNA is TGTGCCAGCAGCGTGACCGCGACAGGGACTAATGAAAAACTGTTTTTT. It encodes CASSVTATGTNEKLFF.